This TCR beta chain was sequenced during a study of T cells in Graves' hyperthyroidism and ophthalmopathy. Authors of the study amplified TCR beta CDR3 regions from RNA transcripts. Initially, a first-round RT-PCR of the TCR CDR3 employed the HTBI primer set. TCRdb fed the multiplex PCR reads into MiXCR, producing one record per CDR3 protein. In the table there are 650,000 to 750,000 distinct CDR3 sequences, approximately 15% of which are singletons. Among the patients, aged 18 to 65, hyperthyroidism was newly diagnosed and had lasted under 2 months. Uncontrolled infection, other autoimmune disease, pregnancy or lactation disqualified patients from enrolment. With respect to this clonotype: A much larger clone is a single base away; this may be a read error.

The sequenced sample was blood. This receptor was obtained from a woman under 30 with Graves' hyperthyroidism.

The CDR3 loop reads CASTSFTMSVREGYTF. The CDR3 region has the DNA TGTGCCAGCACCTCCTTCACGATGAGTGTAAGAGAGGGCTACACCTTC. The V gene is TRBV11-2, the J gene TRBJ1-2; D unclear. Germline-derived CDR1 and CDR2 are SGHAT and FQNNGV. Trimming took off 7 bases at V and 8 bases at J, with 26 bases between the two ends. The CDR3 is made up of 16 amino acids. Drawing the rest from reference TRBV11-2 and TRBJ1-2, the complete variable domain is EAGVAQSPRYKIIEKRQSVAFWCNPISGHATLYWYQQILGQGPKLLIQFQNNGVVDDSQLPKDRFSAERLKGVDSTLKIQPAKLEDSAVYLCASTSFTMSVREGYTFGSGTRLTVV.